The present entry profiles one T cell receptor (beta chain) with its context. The specificity of this receptor is unknown. No per-base quality is available; no much larger clone lies one base away. The TCR beta CDR3 regions were amplified from RNA transcripts. The TCR CDR3 was subjected to a first round of RT-PCR using the HTBI primer set and the Qiagen OneStep RT-PCR kit. Libraries were constructed in a second round of multiplex PCR, after which size selection and purification were carried out. Paired-end sequencing of the libraries was performed with 100 bp reads on an Illumina HiSeq2000. Turning to the authors' computational methods: SOAPnuke was used to process the raw data, throwing out any read that contained adapters or uncalled bases, had a mean Phred below 15, or lacked an exact constant-primer or identifier match. High-quality paired reads were merged with COPE v1.2.5, and unique nucleotide sequences were defined as clonotypes. MiTCR v1.1 was used to align the clonotypes against IMGT TRBV, TRBD and TRBJ reference segments. Analysis was restricted to V-J combinations with a frequency above 0.0001, which covered just over 98% of repertoires. A TCS score was defined as the ratio of F50 (clonal expansion) to E x V (chaos), with BLOSUM62-based TCRdist applied between CDR3 peptides within each V-J. Welch's t-statistics and random forest reduced 450 to 600 V-J features to roughly 13, which were used in a naive Bayes classifier (R e1071). The raw public data were reprocessed by TCRdb itself: fastp quality trimming at Q25, MiXCR clonotype calling, in-frame beta chains only. Rows with one shared CDR3 protein collapse into an entry with the most common genes and DNA. The V and J calls were not made by the authors but by TCRdb's processing. The table for this sample lists a few hundred thousand distinct CDR3 sequences; approximately 20% of them were counted only once. The ten largest clones add up to approximately 4% of the sample.

Stable Graves' hyperthyroidism was defined as no progression to ophthalmopathy during 18 months of follow-up. The hyperthyroidism patients were between 18 and 65 years old and newly diagnosed, with a disease duration of less than 2 months. Patients with uncontrolled infections, other autoimmune diseases, pregnancy or lactation were excluded. Diagnoses relied on clinical symptoms, serum thyroxine and TRAb, thyroid ultrasound and orbital computed tomography. Ficoll-Paque density gradient centrifugation was used to isolate PBMCs from 8 to 10 ml of fresh peripheral blood. Total RNA was extracted using Trizol reagent, and RNA quality was assessed on an Agilent 2100 Bioanalyzer. This sample is part of a study of T cells in Graves' hyperthyroidism and ophthalmopathy (dated by TCRdb to the late 2010s). Looking at the study overall: Peripheral blood samples were taken at the time of initial diagnosis, prior to any treatment. A discovery cohort of roughly 100 patients, 43 with Graves' ophthalmopathy and about 60 with stable Graves' hyperthyroidism, was used to find distinguishing TCR V-J signatures. Prospective prediction of ophthalmopathy was tested in an independent validation cohort of 18 to 20 hyperthyroidism patients and some 17 patients who later progressed to ophthalmopathy. The 75 to 100 discovery patients were divided at random into training and test sets in a 7:3 ratio. Thyroid tissue and blood T-cell repertoires from about six Graves' hyperthyroidism patients were also compared in the study. Once sampling was done, hyperthyroidism patients were given methimazole at a starting dose of 30 mg daily, whereas ophthalmopathy patients were given high-dose intravenous methylprednisolone. According to the paper, TCR Vbeta CDR3 sequencing was carried out on around 140 peripheral blood samples, which came from approximately 43 ophthalmopathy, around 75 hyperthyroidism and 17 progressor patients. On the study overall, not on this receptor specifically: Most expanded thyroid clonotypes (frequency above 0.001) were also found in blood, which suggests that blood repertoires may mirror thyroid immune responses. Ophthalmopathy was separated from stable hyperthyroidism by a 13 V-J signature model, with 85% to 90% sensitivity and roughly 84% specificity obtained in cross-validation and 80%/75% obtained in testing. Sample size was not statistically predetermined, and blinding of investigators to group allocation was not performed. In validation, the model predicted progression to ophthalmopathy with around 71% sensitivity and around 72% specificity, a median of around 6.6 months before onset.

Sequencing used blood. This sequence was found in a woman between 18 and 29 years old with Graves' hyperthyroidism.

Here the CDR3 is given as CASVAGTAAYEQYF. The base sequence is TGTGCCAGCGTTGCCGGGACAGCCGCCTACGAGCAGTACTTC. The rearranged segments are TRBV6-5 and TRBJ2-7; 7 central bases correspond to TRBD1. CDR1 and CDR2 are read off the germline V gene as MNHEY and SVGAGI. Compared with germline, V lacks 8 bases and J lacks 2 bases; bases without a gene match: 9. The CDR3, from cysteine to phenylalanine, totals 14 residues. Only CDR3 DNA remains: 42 bases, in frame from the first base.